One and the same sample provided the 30 T cell receptor beta chains below, sequenced in a study of T cells in Graves' hyperthyroidism and ophthalmopathy. Amplification of TCR beta CDR3 regions was performed using RNA transcripts as template. HTBI primers were the set used in a first-round RT-PCR of the TCR CDR3. TCRdb used MiXCR to reprocess the multiplex PCR reads, holding one entry per CDR3 protein. Of about 480,000 distinct CDR3 sequences detected, approximately 15% appear once; the ten largest clones hold 15% to 20%. The sequencing input was blood. These receptors were obtained from a woman aged 18 to 35 with Graves' hyperthyroidism.

At least ten counts were recorded for this clonotype. The V and J genes are TRBV2 and TRBJ2-7; 9 nucleotides line up with TRBD2. V lost 10 bases, J lost 3 bases, and 10 bases stayed unmatched. The CDR3 consists of 14 residues. Germline V gene data show CDR1 as SNHLY and CDR2 as FYNNEI. The CDR3 DNA sequence: TGTGCCACACATCCGGGACTAGCCCACTACGAGCAGTACTTC. It specifies CATHPGLAHYEQYF.

Concerning this clonotype itself: A much larger clone lies a single base off, so this may be a read error. The chain links TRBV28 to TRBJ1-1; D is uncertain. The germline V and J ends were trimmed by 11 bases and 1 base, with 14 bases remaining between them. CDR1 is MDHEN and CDR2 is SYDVKM in the germline V gene. This CDR3 has 13 residues. The CDR3 DNA reads TGTGCCGGCACCCCTGGATGGAACACTGAAGCTTTCTTT. It is translated as CAGTPGWNTEAFF.

This clonotype was observed at least ten times. The chain couples TRBV2 to TRBJ1-1, with D perhaps TRBD1 (6 bases). The CDR3 loop spans 14 amino acids. V was pared by 7 bases and J by 5 bases, with 17 bases between. CDR1 is SNHLY and CDR2 is FYNNEI in the germline V gene. CDR3 sequence reads: CASTEASGETEAFF. The CDR3 nucleotides are TGTGCCAGCACAGAGGCCTCAGGGGAAACTGAAGCTTTCTTT.

This clonotype has at least ten counts. This rearrangement joins TRBV5-1 to TRBJ1-1; D remains ambiguous. The CDR3 has 14 residues. In germline, CDR1 is SGHRS, CDR2 YFSETQ. V shed 0 bases and J shed 2 bases, with 8 bases lying between them. CDR3: CASSLDSPNTEAFF. In DNA form, the CDR3 reads TGCGCCAGCAGCTTGGACAGCCCCAACACTGAAGCTTTCTTT.

This clonotype was recorded at least ten times. This chain joins TRBV15 and TRBJ1-2, with 9 bases identical to TRBD1. The CDR3 is made up of 15 amino acids. With V trimmed by 0 bases and J by 6 bases, 5 bases remained unmatched. Germline CDR1 is LNHNV and CDR2 is YYDKDF (reference sequence). CDR3 protein: CATSRDAGTGNGYTF. DNA for the CDR3: TGTGCCACCAGCAGAGACGCCGGGACAGGGAATGGCTACACCTTC.

There are many counts of this clonotype. The chain links TRBV6-1 to TRBJ2-5; 7 bases align to TRBD1. The CDR3 consists of 15 residues. The trim removed 5 bases at V and 5 bases at J, leaving 11 bases unmatched. Germline V gene data show CDR1 as MNHNS and CDR2 as SASEGT. The CDR3 spells CASSLIRDRGETQYF. The CDR3 nucleotides are TGTGCCAGCAGTCTCATCAGGGACAGAGGGGAGACCCAGTACTTC.

A few counts support this clonotype. This chain joins TRBV6-6 and TRBJ2-1; TRBD2 agrees at 11 bases. The CDR3 is 17 residues long. CDR1 and CDR2 from the germline V gene are MNHNY and SVGAGI (reference sequence). With 0 bases clipped from V and 4 bases from J, the junction kept 5 bases outside the gene matches. CDR3 nucleotide sequence: TGTGCCAGCAGTTACTCTAGCGGGAGGGCCAGATACAATGAGCAGTTCTTC. Translation gives CASSYSSGRARYNEQFF.

This clonotype was seen more than once but under ten times. A clone one base away is much larger, so this may be a read error. The chain recombines TRBV20-1 with TRBJ2-3; D is unclear. Germline-derived CDR1 and CDR2 are DFQATT and SNEGSKA (reference sequence). There are 15 residues in the CDR3. Trimming took off 3 bases at V and 4 bases at J, with 17 bases between the two ends. In DNA, the CDR3 is TGCAGTGCTAGGTCTCCCCGAGATACCGCAGATACGCAGTATTTT. As protein: CSARSPRDTADTQYF.

The chain joins TRBV29-1 to TRBJ2-3, with 10 bases that match TRBD1. J was trimmed by 2 bases and V by 6 bases; bases with no gene match: 5. The CDR3 runs to 14 residues. The germline V gene has CDR1 SQVTM and CDR2 ANQGSEA. The CDR3 region is CSVGGTGATDTQYF. The CDR3 coding sequence is TGCAGCGTGGGGGGGACAGGGGCCACAGATACGCAGTATTTT.

The chain joins TRBV20-1 to TRBJ2-3; TRBD1 is a possible D gene (6 bases). Per the germline V gene, CDR1 is DFQATT and CDR2 is SNEGSKA (reference sequence). Trimming took 2 bases from V and 4 from J, leaving 19 bases between them. This CDR3 comprises 16 residues. Written as DNA, the CDR3 is TGCAGTGCTAGAAACAGAGGCAGGGGTGGCGCAGATACGCAGTATTTT. It codes for CSARNRGRGGADTQYF.

The V gene is TRBV5-5, the J gene TRBJ2-5; either TRBD1 or TRBD2 may fit D (5 bases each). Per germline, CDR1 SGHKS and CDR2 YYEKEE (reference sequence). This CDR3 has 14 amino acids. Trimming removed 0 bases at V and 4 bases at J, with 10 bases between. The DNA for the CDR3 is TGTGCCAGCAGCTTGGAGGGACGGGGAGAGACCCAGTACTTC. It translates to CASSLEGRGETQYF.

This clonotype occurred many times. The V call is TRBV29-1, the J call TRBJ2-1; 7 nucleotides align to TRBD2. The germline V gene has CDR1 SQVTM and CDR2 ANQGSEA. The CDR3 loop spans 14 amino acids. V shed 4 bases, J shed 7 bases, and the junction held 10 bases outside the gene matches. The CDR3: CSVVGTIIMNEQFF. The DNA for the CDR3 is TGCAGCGTTGTAGGGACTATCATTATGAATGAGCAGTTCTTC.

This clonotype was counted many times. This chain joins TRBV27 and TRBJ1-6, with TRBD1 matching 9 bases. J was trimmed by 7 bases and V by 7 bases; bases with no gene match: 8. From germline, CDR1 is MNHEY and CDR2 SMNVEV (reference sequence). The CDR3 sequence is 15 residues long. The CDR3 reads CASTTRDRVNSPLHF. The CDR3 DNA is TGTGCCAGCACCACTAGGGACAGGGTCAATTCACCCCTCCACTTT.

The V gene is TRBV7-2, the J gene TRBJ1-3, with 7 bases lining up with TRBD1. Germline V gives CDR1 SGHTA, CDR2 FQGNSA. The trim removed 3 bases at V and 4 bases at J, leaving 3 bases unmatched. The CDR3 sequence is 14 residues long. The CDR3 region has the DNA TGTGCCAGCAGCTTGCAGGGGGGGGGAAACACCATATATTTT. Translating it yields CASSLQGGGNTIYF.

The rearrangement links TRBV4-1 to TRBJ2-7; 9 positions agree with TRBD2. The trim removed 1 base at V and 1 base at J, leaving 2 bases unmatched. Germline CDR1 MGHRA, CDR2 YSYEKL. CDR3 length: 15 amino acids. CDR3 sequence reads: CASSQVTSGSYEQYV. In nucleotides, the CDR3 is TGCGCCAGCAGCCAAGTCACTAGCGGGTCCTACGAGCAGTACGTC.

This clonotype was counted ten times or more. The chain has TRBV6-1 and TRBJ2-5; perhaps TRBD2 as D (6 bases). Per the germline V gene, CDR1 is MNHNS and CDR2 is SASEGT. CDR3 length equals 15 residues. V shed 1 base and J shed 2 bases, with 11 bases lying between them. CDR3 bases: TGTGCCAGCAGTGAAGATTGGGGGAGGCAAGAGACCCAGTACTTC. It encodes CASSEDWGRQETQYF.

The V call is TRBV5-1, the J call TRBJ2-7; D is undetermined. The CDR3 runs 15 residues. V lost 4 bases and J 4 bases, leaving 18 bases between the germline ends. CDR1 is SGHRS, CDR2 YFSETQ, per germline. CDR3 sequence reads: CASSPDAPDIYEQYV. In nucleotides, the CDR3 is TGCGCCAGCAGCCCCGACGCCCCAGATATATACGAGCAGTACGTC.

At least ten counts were recorded for this clonotype. The gene calls are TRBV4-1 and TRBJ1-4; possible D gene TRBD1, 6 bases. This CDR3 spans 15 amino acids. Germline V gives CDR1 MGHRA, CDR2 YSYEKL. Trimming stripped 0 bases from V and 7 bases from J, with 12 bases between. The CDR3 DNA reads as TGCGCCAGCAGCCAAGATGGGACAACGGGTGAAAAACTGTTTTTT. It yields the protein CASSQDGTTGEKLFF.

The sample holds a few counts of this clonotype. The rearrangement links TRBV6-5 to TRBJ1-1; D call uncertain. The CDR3 contains 13 residues. CDR1 and CDR2 from the germline V gene are MNHEY and SVGAGI. The V end was cut by 0 bases, the J end by 4 bases, with 6 bases between. The CDR3: CASSYSGSTEAFF. CDR3 sequence (DNA): TGTGCCAGCAGTTACTCGGGTTCCACTGAAGCTTTCTTT.

Ten or more counts support this clonotype. The chain recombines TRBV20-1 with TRBJ1-5; TRBD1 aligns across 8 bases. Germline loops: CDR1 DFQATT, CDR2 SNEGSKA (reference sequence). The CDR3 is made up of 14 amino acids. V dropped 2 bases and J dropped 6; count of bases not matched to a gene: 6. DNA of the CDR3: TGCAGTGCTAGACCCGACAGGGGAAGTCAGCCCCAGCATTTT. This gives the protein CSARPDRGSQPQHF.

This clonotype turned up a few times. The chain has TRBV9 and TRBJ1-2; tentative D call: TRBD1 (6 bases). Per germline, CDR1 SGDLS and CDR2 YYNGEE. The CDR3 runs to 14 residues. Trimming cost V 0 bases and J 8 bases, with 14 bases left between them. CDR3 region: CASSVGGGPSGYTF. CDR3 sequence (DNA): TGTGCCAGCAGCGTAGGGGGGGGGCCCTCGGGCTACACCTTC. The full variable domain, rest sourced from reference TRBV9 and TRBJ1-2, is DSGVTQTPKHLITATGQRVTLRCSPRSGDLSVYWYQQSLDQGLQFLIQYYNGEERAKGNILERFSAQQFPDLHSELNLSSLELGDSALYFCASSVGGGPSGYTFGSGTRLTVV.

This clonotype was detected ten times or more. The genes are TRBV2 and TRBJ2-2, with D unclear. From germline, CDR1 is SNHLY and CDR2 FYNNEI. There are 13 residues in the CDR3. Trimming removed 5 bases at V and 9 bases at J, with 13 bases between. Here the CDR3 reads CASSRWAKRELFF. CDR3 DNA sequence: TGTGCCAGCAGTAGGTGGGCCAAACGGGAGCTGTTTTTT.

This clonotype was seen a handful of times. This chain links TRBV3-1 with TRBJ1-4, with D maybe TRBD1 (6 bases). The germline CDR1 and CDR2 sequences are LGHDT and YNNKEL (reference sequence). Trimming cost V 0 bases and J 5 bases, with 10 bases left between them. The CDR3 runs to 15 residues. The CDR3 here is CASSQEGQLNEKLFF. CDR3 sequence (DNA): TGTGCCAGCAGCCAAGAAGGACAGTTAAATGAAAAACTGTTTTTT. Filled out from reference TRBV3-1 and TRBJ1-4, the complete variable domain reads DTAVSQTPKYLVTQMGNDKSIKCEQNLGHDTMYWYKQDSKKFLKIMFSYNNKELIINETVPNRFSPKSPDKAHLNLHINSLELGDSAVYFCASSQEGQLNEKLFFGSGTQLSVL.

On this clonotype itself: Since a much larger clone is just one base distant, this may be a read error. The missing conserved phenylalanine or tryptophan at the end of this CDR3 makes a read error likely. V usage is TRBV5-6 and J usage is TRBJ2-6; D might be TRBD1 (5 bases). The CDR3 covers 15 residues. Trimming took off 3 bases at V and 3 bases at J, with 10 bases between the two ends. Germline CDR1 SGHDT, CDR2 YYEEEE. CDR3 sequence (DNA): TGTGCCAGCAGCTCCTCAGGGCGTGGGGCCAACGTCCTGACTTCC. Translated: CASSSSGRGANVLTS.

The chain joins TRBV14 to TRBJ1-2, with 9 nucleotides matching TRBD1. Germline V CDR1 and CDR2: SGHDN, FVKESK. Unmatched junction bases numbered 19, after V lost 1 base and J lost 4 bases. CDR3 length: 20 amino acids. The CDR3 bases are TGTGCCAGCAGCCAAGCCCGGGACAGGGTAGCCACACCTCGATTCTATGGCTACACCTTC. The encoded protein is CASSQARDRVATPRFYGYTF.

With respect to this clonotype: Possible read error: a much larger clone is one base away. The conserved final phenylalanine or tryptophan is absent from the CDR3, which likely points to a read error. This chain connects TRBV3-1 to TRBJ1-2; D is undetermined. Deletions cut 0 bases from V and 4 bases from J, with 12 bases between. CDR1 is LGHDT, CDR2 YNNKEL, per germline (reference sequence). This CDR3 has 15 amino acids. CDR3 sequence reads: CASSQDMGFGYGYTV. CDR3 coding DNA: TGTGCCAGCAGCCAAGATATGGGGTTTGGCTATGGCTACACCGTC.

In this sample, this clonotype turned up a few times. The chain carries TRBV2 and TRBJ2-5; 11 positions match TRBD2. From germline, CDR1 is SNHLY and CDR2 FYNNEI. With V trimmed by 5 bases and J by 1 base, 9 bases remained unmatched. The CDR3 sequence is 17 residues long. This chain's CDR3 is CASSFSRTSGSQETQYF. The CDR3 DNA follows: TGTGCCAGCAGTTTTTCTCGGACTAGCGGGTCCCAAGAGACCCAGTACTTC. The whole variable domain, remainder taken from reference TRBV2 and TRBJ2-5, is EPEVTQTPSHQVTQMGQEVILRCVPISNHLYFYWYRQILGQKVEFLVSFYNNEISEKSEIFDDQFSVERPDGSNFTLKIRSTKLEDSAMYFCASSFSRTSGSQETQYFGPGTRLLVL.

This clonotype was detected ten times or more. J is TRBJ2-7 and V is TRBV6-5; TRBD1 matches 8 bases. The CDR3 has 14 residues. J was trimmed by 7 bases and V by 2 bases; bases with no gene match: 7. Per the germline V gene, CDR1 is MNHEY and CDR2 is SVGAGI. This CDR3 reads CASSYGGRGREQYF. In DNA form, the CDR3 reads TGTGCCAGCAGTTACGGGGGCAGGGGGCGGGAGCAGTACTTC.

V and J are TRBV7-3 and TRBJ2-1, with D unclear. V dropped 3 bases and J dropped 1 base, with 13 bases sitting between them. The germline gives CDR1 SGHTA, CDR2 FQGTGA. This CDR3 is 16 amino acids long. CDR3 bases: TGTGCCAGCAGCTTTGGGGTTCGTGGATCCTACAATGAGCAGTTCTTC. This gives the protein CASSFGVRGSYNEQFF.

V usage is TRBV5-1 and J usage is TRBJ2-1; 9 bases agree with TRBD2. CDR3 length: 15 residues. Germline CDR1 is SGHRS and CDR2 is YFSETQ. V lost 4 bases and J lost 8; bases outside the gene matches: 10. The CDR3 reads CASSPGLALSHEQFF. The CDR3 DNA follows: TGCGCCAGCAGCCCGGGACTAGCCCTATCCCATGAGCAGTTCTTC.